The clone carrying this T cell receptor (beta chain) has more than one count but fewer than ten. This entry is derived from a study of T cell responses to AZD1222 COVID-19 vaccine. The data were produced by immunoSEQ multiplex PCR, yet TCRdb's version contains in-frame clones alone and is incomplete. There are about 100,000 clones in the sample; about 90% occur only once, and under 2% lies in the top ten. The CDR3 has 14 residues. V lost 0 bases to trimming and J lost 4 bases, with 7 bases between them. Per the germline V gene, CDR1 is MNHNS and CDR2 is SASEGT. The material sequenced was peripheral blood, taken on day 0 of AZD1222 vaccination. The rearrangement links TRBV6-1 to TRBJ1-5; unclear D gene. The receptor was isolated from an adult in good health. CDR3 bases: TGTGCCAGCAGTGAAGCAGCAGAGAATCAGCCCCAGCATTTT. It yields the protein CASSEAAENQPQHF.